Listed below are T cell receptor beta chains from one sample, sequenced in a study of blood T cell repertoires in COVID-19. Generated by immunoSEQ multiplex PCR, the TCRdb table keeps only in-frame clones and is missing some. The table has about 370,000 clones, roughly 92% seen once. The sample consisted of PBMCs or T cells enriched from blood (not recorded which). The receptors derive from a woman between 35 and 50 years old who had been exposed to COVID-19. Both conserved end residues are part of each CDR3. Each record gives: CDR3 protein, CDR3 DNA, V gene, D gene, J gene. The D gene is left open where the match is weak.

cdr3_aa: CASSRGLAGGSGEQFF; cdr3_nt: TGTGCCAGCAGCCGCGGGCTAGCGGGGGGCTCAGGTGAGCAGTTCTTC; v_call: TRBV3-1/TRBV3-2; d_call: TRBD2; j_call: TRBJ2-1
cdr3_aa: CASRLDRGNTGELFF; cdr3_nt: TGTGCCAGCAGACTAGACAGGGGGAACACCGGGGAGCTGTTTTTT; v_call: TRBV2; d_call: TRBD1; j_call: TRBJ2-2
cdr3_aa: CASSIPGTGGGYTF; cdr3_nt: TGTGCCAGCAGCATCCCGGGGACGGGAGGGGGCTACACCTTC; v_call: TRBV7-2; d_call: .; j_call: TRBJ1-2
cdr3_aa: CASSDISGTGSPEAFF; cdr3_nt: TGTGCCAGCAGTGATATCTCCGGGACAGGGTCCCCTGAAGCTTTCTTT; v_call: TRBV25-1; d_call: TRBD1; j_call: TRBJ1-1
cdr3_aa: CASSDLWGQPNQPQHF; cdr3_nt: TGTGCCAGCAGTGACCTATGGGGGCAGCCCAATCAGCCCCAGCATTTT; v_call: TRBV6-1; d_call: .; j_call: TRBJ1-5
cdr3_aa: CASSQSQGPYGYTF; cdr3_nt: TGCGCCAGCAGTCAATCACAGGGGCCCTATGGCTACACCTTC; v_call: TRBV4-3; d_call: TRBD1; j_call: TRBJ1-2
cdr3_aa: CASSATDRGNQPQHF; cdr3_nt: TGTGCCAGCAGCGCTACCGACAGGGGCAATCAGCCCCAGCATTTT; v_call: TRBV9; d_call: TRBD1; j_call: TRBJ1-5
cdr3_aa: CASRDRTSSYEQYF; cdr3_nt: TGTGCCAGCAGAGACAGGACTAGCTCCTACGAGCAGTACTTC; v_call: TRBV11-3; d_call: .; j_call: TRBJ2-7
cdr3_aa: CASSPDRVLGNTIYF; cdr3_nt: TGTGCCAGCTCACCCGACAGGGTTCTTGGAAACACCATATATTTT; v_call: TRBV18; d_call: TRBD1; j_call: TRBJ1-3
cdr3_aa: CASSPGQRYNEQFF; cdr3_nt: TGTGCCAGCAGCCCGGGACAGCGATACAATGAGCAGTTCTTC; v_call: TRBV7-8; d_call: TRBD1; j_call: TRBJ2-1
cdr3_aa: CASSLGASGSGETQYF; cdr3_nt: TGTGCCAGCAGCTTAGGGGCTAGCGGGAGTGGGGAGACCCAGTACTTC; v_call: TRBV7-8; d_call: TRBD2; j_call: TRBJ2-5
cdr3_aa: CASSGAVPGELFF; cdr3_nt: TGTGCCAGCAGTGGCGCGGTCCCCGGGGAGCTGTTTTTT; v_call: TRBV2; d_call: .; j_call: TRBJ2-2
cdr3_aa: CALERESTDTQYF; cdr3_nt: TGTGCCTTAGAGCGGGAGAGCACAGATACGCAGTATTTT; v_call: TRBV30; d_call: TRBD2; j_call: TRBJ2-3
cdr3_aa: CASSQDRWEASGTAGELFF; cdr3_nt: TGCGCCAGCAGCCAAGATCGGTGGGAGGCTAGCGGAACTGCCGGGGAGCTGTTTTTT; v_call: TRBV4-3; d_call: TRBD2; j_call: TRBJ2-2
cdr3_aa: CASRRSSGEGETQYF; cdr3_nt: TGTGCCAGTAGAAGATCTAGCGGGGAGGGAGAGACCCAGTACTTC; v_call: TRBV19; d_call: TRBD2; j_call: TRBJ2-5
cdr3_aa: CASSETWRNTEAFF; cdr3_nt: TGTGCCAGCAGTGAAACCTGGAGGAACACTGAAGCTTTCTTT; v_call: TRBV2; d_call: .; j_call: TRBJ1-1